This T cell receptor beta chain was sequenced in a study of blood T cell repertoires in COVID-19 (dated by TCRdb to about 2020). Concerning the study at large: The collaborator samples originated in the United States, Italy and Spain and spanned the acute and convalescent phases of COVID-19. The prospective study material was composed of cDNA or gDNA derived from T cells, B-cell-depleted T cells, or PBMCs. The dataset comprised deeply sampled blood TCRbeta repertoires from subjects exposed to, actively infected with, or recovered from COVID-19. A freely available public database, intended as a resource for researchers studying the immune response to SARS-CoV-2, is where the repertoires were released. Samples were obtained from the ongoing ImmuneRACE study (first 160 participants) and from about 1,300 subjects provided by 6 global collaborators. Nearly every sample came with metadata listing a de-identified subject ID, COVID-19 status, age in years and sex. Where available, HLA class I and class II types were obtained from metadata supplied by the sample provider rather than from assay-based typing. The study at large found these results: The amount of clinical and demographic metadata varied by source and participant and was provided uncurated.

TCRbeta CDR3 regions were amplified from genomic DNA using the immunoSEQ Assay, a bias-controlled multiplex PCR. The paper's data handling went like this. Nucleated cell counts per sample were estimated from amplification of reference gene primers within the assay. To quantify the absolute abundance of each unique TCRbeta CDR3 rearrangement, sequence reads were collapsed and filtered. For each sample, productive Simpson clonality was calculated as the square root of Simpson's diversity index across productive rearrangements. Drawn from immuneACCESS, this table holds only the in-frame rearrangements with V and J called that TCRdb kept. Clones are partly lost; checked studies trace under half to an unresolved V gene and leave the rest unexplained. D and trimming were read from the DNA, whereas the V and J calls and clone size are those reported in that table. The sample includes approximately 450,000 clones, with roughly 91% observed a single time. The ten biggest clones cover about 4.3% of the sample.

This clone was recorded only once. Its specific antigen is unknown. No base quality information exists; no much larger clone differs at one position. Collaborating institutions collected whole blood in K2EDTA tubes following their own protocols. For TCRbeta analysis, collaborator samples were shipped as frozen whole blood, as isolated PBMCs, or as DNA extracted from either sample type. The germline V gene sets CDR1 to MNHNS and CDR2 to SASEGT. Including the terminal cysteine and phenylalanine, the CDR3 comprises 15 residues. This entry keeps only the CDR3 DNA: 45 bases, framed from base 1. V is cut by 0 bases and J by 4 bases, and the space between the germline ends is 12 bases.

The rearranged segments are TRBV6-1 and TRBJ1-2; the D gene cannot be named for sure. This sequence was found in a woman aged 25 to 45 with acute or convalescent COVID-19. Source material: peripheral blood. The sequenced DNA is TGTGCCAGCAGTGAAGCCGGTGGCAGGCCCTATGGCTACACCTTC. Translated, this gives CASSEAGGRPYGYTF.